These T cell receptor beta chains were read from a single sample in a study of cytomegalovirus exposure and HLA in healthy donors. The repertoire was sequenced with immunoSEQ multiplex PCR; TCRdb's copy has only in-frame clones and lacks some. The sample consists of around 220,000 clones, about 70% of them appearing once. Sequences were obtained from PBMCs. All receptors derive from a woman in her thirties in good health and CMV-seronegative. Each CDR3 is given with its conserved first and last residue. Fields, in order: V gene, clone size, J gene, D gene, CDR3 DNA, CDR3 protein. A D gene is named only where the DNA matches it firmly. Only some rows state a clone size, as once, few, many or a class for expanded clones.

TRBV30,.,TRBJ1-1,.,TGTGCCTGGAGTAACAGGCTGGTGGACACTGAAGCTTTCTTT,CAWSNRLVDTEAFF
TRBV9,.,TRBJ2-3,TRBD1,TGTGCCAGCAGCCCCTCCGGGACAGGGGGCTTTGATACGCAGTATTTT,CASSPSGTGGFDTQYF
TRBV27,.,TRBJ1-2,.,TGTGCCAGCAGTCCCGCTGGGGGGGCGGGCTATGGCTACACCTTC,CASSPAGGAGYGYTF
TRBV21-1,.,TRBJ2-3,.,TGTGCCAGCAGCAAAGAGCGGGAGAGGGCAGATACGCAGTATTTT,CASSKERERADTQYF
TRBV19,.,TRBJ2-7,.,TGTGCCAGTAGTATAGGGGGGACTGTATGGTACGAGCAGTACTTC,CASSIGGTVWYEQYF
TRBV6-1,few,TRBJ1-5,.,TGTGCCATCAGTGAGTCCGAGAATCAGCCCCAGCATTTT,CAISESENQPQHF
TRBV6-5,.,TRBJ2-7,TRBD1,TGTGCCAGCAGGCCTCCCGAGACAGGGGTTAGCGAGCAGTACTTC,CASRPPETGVSEQYF
TRBV9,.,TRBJ1-3,.,TGTGCCAGCAGCGCTGCGGCGGGTCCCTCTGGAAACACCATATATTTT,CASSAAAGPSGNTIYF
TRBV27,.,TRBJ2-7,TRBD1,TGTGCCAGCAGTTTAGGGACAGGGGCCTACGAGCAGTACTTC,CASSLGTGAYEQYF
TRBV5-4,.,TRBJ1-1,.,TGTGCCAGCTGGAACCTCCCCAGGCGGCGGGACACTGAAGCTTTCTTT,CASWNLPRRRDTEAFF
TRBV19,few,TRBJ1-1,TRBD1,TGTGACAGTAGTTTGACAGGGAACTACACTGAAGCTTTCTTT,CDSSLTGNYTEAFF
TRBV19,.,TRBJ1-1,.,TGTGCCAGTAGTATTCAGGTTAGGGGTTTCAACACTGAAGCTTTCTTT,CASSIQVRGFNTEAFF
TRBV19,.,TRBJ1-3,.,TGTGCCAGTAGTGAACAGGGAATCGGAAACACCATATATTTT,CASSEQGIGNTIYF
TRBV29-1,.,TRBJ1-1,.,TGCAGCGTTGAAGATCTACAGGTGAACACTGAAGCTTTCTTT,CSVEDLQVNTEAFF
TRBV30,.,TRBJ1-5,.,TGTGCCTGGAGTGGTAAGGGGCAGCCCCAGCATTTT,CAWSGKGQPQHF
TRBV27,.,TRBJ2-7,.,TGTGCCAGCAGTTCAAGTTCCTACGAGCAGTACTTC,CASSSSSYEQYF
TRBV6-6,.,TRBJ1-4,.,TGTGCCAGCAGTTACTCGGAGAGCGAAGGTGAAAAACTGTTTTTT,CASSYSESEGEKLFF
TRBV4-1,once,TRBJ1-2,TRBD1,TGCGCCAGCAGCCACACTGTTACCGGGACAGCATATGGCTACACCTTC,CASSHTVTGTAYGYTF
TRBV6-1,.,TRBJ1-1,.,TGTGCCAGCAGTGAAGTCGTCTCGACTGAAGCTTCCTTT,CASSEVVSTEASF
TRBV29-1,.,TRBJ2-7,TRBD2,TGCAGTGATGCCGGGGGGGGCAACGAGCAGTACTTC,CSDAGGGNEQYF
TRBV19,few,TRBJ1-1,.,TGTGCCAGTAGTATAGTGGGGGGGGGCAACACTGAAGCTTTCTTT,CASSIVGGGNTEAFF
TRBV5-4,.,TRBJ1-4,.,TGTGCCAGCAGCCCGTACAGGGCCACAACTAATGAAAAACTGTTTTTT,CASSPYRATTNEKLFF
TRBV9,few,TRBJ1-5,.,TGTGCCAGCAGCGCGGGTAGTTCCACAAGCAATCAGCCCCAGCATTTT,CASSAGSSTSNQPQHF
TRBV6-1,.,TRBJ2-1,.,TGTGCCAGCAGTGAAGGGAGGAAAGATGAGCAGTTCTTC,CASSEGRKDEQFF
TRBV7-9,.,TRBJ1-2,TRBD1,TGTGCCAGCAGCTTCGCGACAGGGGAGGATGGCTACACCTTC,CASSFATGEDGYTF
TRBV7-9,once,TRBJ2-5,.,TGTTCCAGCAGCTTAGCCTTCTCAGGGGTAGGGGAGACCCAGTACTTC,CSSSLAFSGVGETQYF
TRBV5-4,.,TRBJ1-2,.,TGTGCCAGCAGCTTCATCGGGGGGCGCATCTATGGCTACACCTTC,CASSFIGGRIYGYTF
TRBV6-6,.,TRBJ1-6,.,TGTGCCAGCAGTTATCGGAGGGGTCGAGATTCACCCCTCCACTTT,CASSYRRGRDSPLHF
TRBV11-3,.,TRBJ2-1,TRBD2,TGTGCCAGCAGCCCTCGGACTAGCGTCAATGAGCAGTTCTTC,CASSPRTSVNEQFF
TRBV5-1,.,TRBJ2-6,.,TGCGCCAGCTCACAGGGATCCGGGGCCAACGTCCTGACTTTC,CASSQGSGANVLTF
TRBV30,.,TRBJ2-3,.,TGTGCCTGGGCACCCTACAGGGACACTAGCACAGATACGCAGTATTTT,CAWAPYRDTSTDTQYF
TRBV23-1,.,TRBJ2-7,.,TGCGCCAGCAGTCAATCGACGGAGCCCTACGAGCAGTACTTC,CASSQSTEPYEQYF
TRBV5-1,.,TRBJ2-1,TRBD2,TGCGCCAGCAGCTCTACGACTAGCGGATACAATGAGCAGTTCTTC,CASSSTTSGYNEQFF
TRBV6-6,.,TRBJ2-7,.,TGTGCCAGCAGATGGGGGCCGGGCTCCTACGAGCAGTACTTC,CASRWGPGSYEQYF
TRBV6-1,.,TRBJ1-2,.,TGTGCCAGCAGCGTGGACAGCGCTAACTATGGCTACACCTTC,CASSVDSANYGYTF
TRBV11-3,.,TRBJ2-2,.,TGTGCCAGCAGTCCTCGGACAGGCCGCGGGGCCGGGGAGCTGTTTTTT,CASSPRTGRGAGELFF
TRBV11-3,.,TRBJ1-1,.,TGTGCCAGCAGCTTAAGCTTGGGAGGGAGGGGCACTGAAGCTTTCTTT,CASSLSLGGRGTEAFF
TRBV25-1,.,TRBJ2-5,TRBD2,TGTGCCAGCAGTGATCTAGCGGGGGAAGAGACCCAGTACTTC,CASSDLAGEETQYF
TRBV7-9,.,TRBJ2-3,.,TGTGCCAGCAGCACTGACAGGACGGGAAGCACAGATACGCAGTATTTT,CASSTDRTGSTDTQYF
TRBV19,.,TRBJ1-5,TRBD1,TGTGCCAGTACCCAGGGGGCAATAGGATCAAGTTCCCAGCATTTT,CASTQGAIGSSSQHF
TRBV7-2,.,TRBJ1-3,.,TGTGCCAGCAGCTTCATCGGGATTGGAAACACCATATATTTT,CASSFIGIGNTIYF
TRBV7-3,.,TRBJ1-1,.,TGTGCCAGCAGCCCCTCCGGGACAAACACTGAAGCTTTCTTT,CASSPSGTNTEAFF
TRBV18,.,TRBJ2-1,.,TGTGCCAGCTCACCGGGTGCGGGTAATGAGCAGTTCTTC,CASSPGAGNEQFF
TRBV2,.,TRBJ1-5,.,TGTGCCAGCAGTGAAGCAGAACTTCTTGATCAGCCCCAGCATTTT,CASSEAELLDQPQHF